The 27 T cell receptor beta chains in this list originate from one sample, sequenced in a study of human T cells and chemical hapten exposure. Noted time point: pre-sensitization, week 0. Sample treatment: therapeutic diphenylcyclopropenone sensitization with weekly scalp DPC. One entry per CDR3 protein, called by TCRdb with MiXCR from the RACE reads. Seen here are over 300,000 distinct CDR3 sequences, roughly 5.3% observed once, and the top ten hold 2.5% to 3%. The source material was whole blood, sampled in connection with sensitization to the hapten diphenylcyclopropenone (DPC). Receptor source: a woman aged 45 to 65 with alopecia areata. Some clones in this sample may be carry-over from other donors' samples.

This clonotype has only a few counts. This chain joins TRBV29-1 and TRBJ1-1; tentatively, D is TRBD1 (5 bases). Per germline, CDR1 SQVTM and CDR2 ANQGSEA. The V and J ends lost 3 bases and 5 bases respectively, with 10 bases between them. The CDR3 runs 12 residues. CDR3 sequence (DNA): TGCAGCGTTGACAGGGAGGGGACTGAAGCTTTCTTT. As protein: CSVDREGTEAFF.

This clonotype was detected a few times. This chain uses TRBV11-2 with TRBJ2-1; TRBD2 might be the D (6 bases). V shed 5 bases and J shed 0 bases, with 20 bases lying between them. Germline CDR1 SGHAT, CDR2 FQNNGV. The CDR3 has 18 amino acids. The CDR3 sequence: CASSTAGRAASSYNEQFF. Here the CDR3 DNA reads TGTGCCAGCAGCACCGCGGGAAGAGCGGCCAGCTCCTACAATGAGCAGTTCTTC.

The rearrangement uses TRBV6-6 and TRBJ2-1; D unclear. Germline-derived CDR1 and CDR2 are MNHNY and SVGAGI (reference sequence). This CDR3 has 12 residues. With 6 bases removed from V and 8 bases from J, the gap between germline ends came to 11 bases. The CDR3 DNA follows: TGTGCCAGCAGCCCCCCCAGCCATGAGCAGTTCTTC. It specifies CASSPPSHEQFF.

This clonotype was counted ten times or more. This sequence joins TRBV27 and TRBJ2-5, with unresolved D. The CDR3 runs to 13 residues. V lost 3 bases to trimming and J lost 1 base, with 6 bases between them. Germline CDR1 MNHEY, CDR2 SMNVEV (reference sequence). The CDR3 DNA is TGTGCCAGCAGTTTGTACCCCCAAGAGACCCAGTACTTC. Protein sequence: CASSLYPQETQYF.

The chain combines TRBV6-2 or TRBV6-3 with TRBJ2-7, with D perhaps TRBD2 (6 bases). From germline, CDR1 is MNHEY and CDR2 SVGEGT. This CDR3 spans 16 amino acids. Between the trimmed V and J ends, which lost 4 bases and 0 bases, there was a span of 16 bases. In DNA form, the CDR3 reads TGTGCCAGCAGTTTCGGGGGACGGGGATCCTCCTACGAGCAGTACTTC. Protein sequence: CASSFGGRGSSYEQYF.

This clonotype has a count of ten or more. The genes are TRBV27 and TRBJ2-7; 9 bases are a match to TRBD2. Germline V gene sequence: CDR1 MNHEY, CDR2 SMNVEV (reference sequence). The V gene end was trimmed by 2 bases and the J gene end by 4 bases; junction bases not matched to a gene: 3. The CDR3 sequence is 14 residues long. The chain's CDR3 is CASSLIAGAYEQYF. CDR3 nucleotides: TGTGCCAGCAGTTTAATAGCGGGAGCGTACGAGCAGTACTTC.

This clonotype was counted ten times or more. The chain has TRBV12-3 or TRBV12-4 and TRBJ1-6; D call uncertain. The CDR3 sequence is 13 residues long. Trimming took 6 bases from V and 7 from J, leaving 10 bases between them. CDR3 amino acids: CASRVVSNSPLHF. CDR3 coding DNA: TGTGCCAGCAGGGTGGTCAGCAATTCACCCCTCCACTTT.

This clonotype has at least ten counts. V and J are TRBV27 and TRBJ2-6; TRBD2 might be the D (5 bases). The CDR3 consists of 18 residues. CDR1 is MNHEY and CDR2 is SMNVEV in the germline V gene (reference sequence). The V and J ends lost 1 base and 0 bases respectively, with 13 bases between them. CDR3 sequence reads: CASSLFLRRNSGANVLTF. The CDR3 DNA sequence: TGTGCCAGCAGTTTATTTCTAAGGAGGAACTCTGGGGCCAACGTCCTGACTTTC.

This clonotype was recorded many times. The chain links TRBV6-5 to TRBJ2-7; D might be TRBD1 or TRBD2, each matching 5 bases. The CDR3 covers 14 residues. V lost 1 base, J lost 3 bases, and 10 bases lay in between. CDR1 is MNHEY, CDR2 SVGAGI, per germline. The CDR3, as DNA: TGTGCCAGCAGTTACTATGGGACCGACTACGAGCAGTACTTC. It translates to CASSYYGTDYEQYF.

The CDR3 coding sequence is TGTGCCTGGATCCCGGGACAGAGGAACACTGAAGCTTTCTTT. It yields the protein CAWIPGQRNTEAFF. The V and J genes are TRBV30 and TRBJ1-1, with 7 bases identical to TRBD1. V gave up 4 bases and J gave up 1 base; unmatched junction bases: 6. The germline CDR1 and CDR2 sequences are GTSNPN and SVGIG (reference sequence). This CDR3 spans 14 amino acids.

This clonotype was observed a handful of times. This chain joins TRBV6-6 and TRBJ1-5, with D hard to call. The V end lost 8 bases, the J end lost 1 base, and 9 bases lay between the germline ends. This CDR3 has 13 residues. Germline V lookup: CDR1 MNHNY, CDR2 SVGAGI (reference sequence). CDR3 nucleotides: TGTGCCAGCTGGGTACAGAGCAATCAGCCCCAGCATTTT. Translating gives CASWVQSNQPQHF.

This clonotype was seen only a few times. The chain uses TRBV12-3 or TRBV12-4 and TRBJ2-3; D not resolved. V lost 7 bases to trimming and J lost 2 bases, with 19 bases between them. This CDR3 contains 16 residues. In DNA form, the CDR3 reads TGTGCCAGCAACGGACCCGAAGGGCCTAACACAGATACGCAGTATTTT. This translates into CASNGPEGPNTDTQYF.

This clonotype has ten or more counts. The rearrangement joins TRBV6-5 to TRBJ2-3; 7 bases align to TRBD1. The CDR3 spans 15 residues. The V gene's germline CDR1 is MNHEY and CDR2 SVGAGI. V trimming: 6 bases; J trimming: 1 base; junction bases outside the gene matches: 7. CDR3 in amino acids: CASRGHRGGTDTQYF. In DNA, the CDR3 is TGTGCCAGCAGGGGCCACAGGGGAGGCACAGATACGCAGTATTTT.

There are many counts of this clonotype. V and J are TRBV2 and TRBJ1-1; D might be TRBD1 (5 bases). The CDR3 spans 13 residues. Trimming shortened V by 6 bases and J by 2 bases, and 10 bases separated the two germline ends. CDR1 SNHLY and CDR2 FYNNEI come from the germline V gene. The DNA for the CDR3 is TGTGCCAGCAGATCCAGGGAAAACACTGAAGCTTTCTTT. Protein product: CASRSRENTEAFF. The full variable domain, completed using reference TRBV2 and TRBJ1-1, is EPEVTQTPSHQVTQMGQEVILRCVPISNHLYFYWYRQILGQKVEFLVSFYNNEISEKSEIFDDQFSVERPDGSNFTLKIRSTKLEDSAMYFCASRSRENTEAFFGQGTRLTVV.

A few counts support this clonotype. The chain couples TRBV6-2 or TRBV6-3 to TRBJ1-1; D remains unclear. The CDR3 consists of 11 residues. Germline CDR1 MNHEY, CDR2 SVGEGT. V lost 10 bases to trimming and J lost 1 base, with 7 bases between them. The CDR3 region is CAISKNTEAFF. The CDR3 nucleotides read TGTGCCATTTCGAAGAACACTGAAGCTTTCTTT.

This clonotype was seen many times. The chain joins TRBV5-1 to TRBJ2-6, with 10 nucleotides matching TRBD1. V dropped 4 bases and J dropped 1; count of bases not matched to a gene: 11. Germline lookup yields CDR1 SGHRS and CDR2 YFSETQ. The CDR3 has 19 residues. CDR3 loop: CASSGTTGGPGSGANVLTF. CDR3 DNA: TGCGCCAGCAGCGGGACGACAGGGGGCCCTGGGTCTGGGGCCAACGTCCTGACTTTC.

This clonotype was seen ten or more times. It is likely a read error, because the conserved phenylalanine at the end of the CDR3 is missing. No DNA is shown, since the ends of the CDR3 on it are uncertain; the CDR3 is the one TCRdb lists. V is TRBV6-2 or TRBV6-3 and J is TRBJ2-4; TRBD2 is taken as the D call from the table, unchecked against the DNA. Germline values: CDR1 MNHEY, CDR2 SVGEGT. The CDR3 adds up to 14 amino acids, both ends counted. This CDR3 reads CATTSLAGGPAGGS.

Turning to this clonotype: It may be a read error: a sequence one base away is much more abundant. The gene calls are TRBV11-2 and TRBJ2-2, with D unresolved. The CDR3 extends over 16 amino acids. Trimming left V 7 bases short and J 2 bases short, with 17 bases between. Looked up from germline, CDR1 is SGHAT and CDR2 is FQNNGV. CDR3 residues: CASTTPQSRNTGELFF. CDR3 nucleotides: TGTGCCAGCACCACCCCCCAAAGCAGAAACACCGGGGAGCTGTTTTTT.

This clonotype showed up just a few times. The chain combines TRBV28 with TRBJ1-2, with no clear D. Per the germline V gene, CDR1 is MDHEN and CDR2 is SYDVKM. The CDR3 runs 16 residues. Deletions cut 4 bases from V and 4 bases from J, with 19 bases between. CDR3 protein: CASSSAATSSLYGYTF. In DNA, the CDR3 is TGTGCCAGCAGTTCCGCCGCCACTTCCTCCCTCTATGGCTACACCTTC.

CDR3 nucleotides: TGTGCCAGCGGGAGGGGAAATCAAGAGACCCAGTACTTC. Protein sequence: CASGRGNQETQYF. The chain carries TRBV28 and TRBJ2-5; the match to TRBD2 covers 7 bases. Germline CDR1 reads MDHEN; CDR2 reads SYDVKM. The J segment lost 2 bases and the V segment lost 8 bases, leaving 5 bases of the junction unmatched. This CDR3 region has 13 residues. The full variable domain, rest sourced from reference TRBV28 and TRBJ2-5, is DVKVTQSSRYLVKRTGEKVFLECVQDMDHENMFWYRQDPGLGLRLIYFSYDVKMKEKGDIPEGYSVSREKKERFSLILESASTNQTSMYLCASGRGNQETQYFGPGTRLLVL.

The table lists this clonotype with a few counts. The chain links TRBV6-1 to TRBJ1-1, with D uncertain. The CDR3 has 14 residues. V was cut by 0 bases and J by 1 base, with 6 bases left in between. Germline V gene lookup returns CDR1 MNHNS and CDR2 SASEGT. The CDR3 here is CASSEAFENTEAFF. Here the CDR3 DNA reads TGTGCCAGCAGTGAAGCGTTCGAGAACACTGAAGCTTTCTTT.

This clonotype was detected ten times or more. For the CDR3, the DNA is TGCAGTGCGGCAAAGGGGGGTTCCGATCAGCCCCAGCATTTT. It yields the protein CSAAKGGSDQPQHF. The chain links TRBV20-1 to TRBJ1-5; possibly TRBD1 for D (6 bases). V was shortened by 6 bases and J by 5 bases, with 17 bases between the two germline ends. Germline CDR1 reads DFQATT; CDR2 reads SNEGSKA (reference sequence). The length of the CDR3 is 14 residues.

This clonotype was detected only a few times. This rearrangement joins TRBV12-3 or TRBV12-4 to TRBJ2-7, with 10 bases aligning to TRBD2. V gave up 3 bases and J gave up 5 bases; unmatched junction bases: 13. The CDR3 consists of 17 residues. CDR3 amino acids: CASSFSSPASGSHEQYF. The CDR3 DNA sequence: TGTGCCAGCAGTTTTTCCTCCCCGGCTAGCGGGAGTCACGAGCAGTACTTC.

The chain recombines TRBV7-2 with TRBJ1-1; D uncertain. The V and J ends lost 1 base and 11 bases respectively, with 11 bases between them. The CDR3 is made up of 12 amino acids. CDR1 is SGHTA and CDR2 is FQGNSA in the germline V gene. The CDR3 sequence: CASSLDGIGAFF. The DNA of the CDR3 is TGTGCCAGCAGCTTAGACGGTATCGGGGCTTTCTTT.

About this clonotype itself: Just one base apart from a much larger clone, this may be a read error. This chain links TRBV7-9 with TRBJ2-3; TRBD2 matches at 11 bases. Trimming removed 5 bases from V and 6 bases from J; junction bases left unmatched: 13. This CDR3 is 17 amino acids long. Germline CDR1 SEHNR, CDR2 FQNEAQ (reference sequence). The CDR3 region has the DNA TGTGCCAGCAGCCCCTCCGGGGTAGCGGGAGGGGATGATACGCAGTATTTT. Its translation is CASSPSGVAGGDDTQYF.

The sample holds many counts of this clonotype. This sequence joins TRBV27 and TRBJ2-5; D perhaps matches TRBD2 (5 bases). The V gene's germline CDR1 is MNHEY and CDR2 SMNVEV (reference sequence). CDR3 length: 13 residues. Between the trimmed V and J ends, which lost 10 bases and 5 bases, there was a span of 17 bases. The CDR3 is CATSEVVRETQYF. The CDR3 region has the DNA TGTGCCACCTCGGAGGTGGTGCGCGAGACCCAGTACTTC.

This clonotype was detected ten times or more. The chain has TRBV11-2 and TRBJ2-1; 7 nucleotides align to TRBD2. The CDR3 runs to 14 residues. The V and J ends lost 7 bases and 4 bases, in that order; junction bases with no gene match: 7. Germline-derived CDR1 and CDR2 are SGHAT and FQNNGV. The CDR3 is CASNLAEEYNEQFF. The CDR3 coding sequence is TGTGCCAGCAACCTAGCGGAGGAGTACAATGAGCAGTTCTTC.